This record looks at one T cell receptor beta chain sequence and its context. The data were obtained in a study of blood T cell repertoires in COVID-19. The overall study: Sites in the United States, Italy and Spain provided acute and convalescent COVID-19 samples. In each case, the material was cDNA or gDNA derived from T cells, B-cell-depleted T cells, or PBMCs.

Per the study methods: Scientists estimated how many nucleated cells there were by amplifying reference gene primers. Assay used: immunoSEQ multiplex PCR; TCRdb lists only in-frame clones, some missing. V and J calls and clone size come straight from that table; D and trimming were deduced from the DNA. The sample shows 400,000 to 550,000 clones, around nine tenths of them seen only once. Material for sequencing was peripheral blood. The TCR was taken from a woman aged 25 to 39 with acute or convalescent COVID-19.

This CDR3 reads CASSYSENSPLHF. CDR3 DNA sequence: TGTGCCAGCAGTTACTCAGAGAATTCACCCCTCCACTTT. This chain links TRBV6-5 with TRBJ1-6; D not resolved. The CDR3 is 13 amino acids. The V end lost 0 bases, the J end lost 7 bases, and 4 bases lay between the germline ends. Germline CDR1 MNHEY, CDR2 SVGAGI.